In this sample, the clone carrying this T cell receptor beta chain turned up a few times. Its antigen is as yet unknown. The data derive from a study of T-cell memory formation after mild COVID-19. Points from the study as a whole: Day 15 to 85 contractors were CD4/CD8 balanced; later expanders leaned CD4+. Among CD4+ contracting clones, most were CM and EM, and CD8+ ones EMRA.

TCRdb passed the 5' RACE reads through MiXCR, listing each CDR3 protein once. This table holds about 470,000 distinct CDR3 sequences, 15% to 20% found once. The sequenced material came from PBMCs or a T cell subset sorted from them (not recorded which). The receptor was derived from an adult woman who had mild COVID-19 (a few samples of this study predate the infection). Cell type and time point are not known.

The CDR3 protein is CASSTLPGRKQETQYF. CDR3 coding DNA: TGTGCCAGCAGCACACTCCCGGGACGGAAACAAGAGACCCAGTACTTC. J is TRBJ2-5 and V is TRBV13; D might be TRBD1 or TRBD2, each matching 5 bases. The ends were cut back, 5 bases at V and 2 bases at J, with 18 bases in the middle. This CDR3 has 16 amino acids. From germline, CDR1 is PRHDT and CDR2 FYEKMQ (reference sequence).